A single sample gave rise to the 7 T cell receptor beta chains below, sequenced in a study of T cells after yellow fever vaccination. TCRdb independently ran MiXCR on the 5' RACE reads; one entry per CDR3 protein. The sample comprises about 69,000 distinct CDR3 sequences, 5.9% of which are singletons, and under 2.5% rests with the top ten. Sequencing used CD4+ T cells sorted from PBMCs, obtained approximately 16 days after the first yellow fever vaccination. Receptors were obtained from a man aged 18 to 29 who received the YFV17D yellow fever vaccine.

This clonotype was counted at least ten times. CDR3 DNA: TGTGCCAGCAGTCCTAGGGGGGGAGAGACCCAGTACTTC. It specifies CASSPRGGETQYF. This chain uses TRBV28 with TRBJ2-5; D is possibly TRBD2 (7 bases). With 5 bases removed from V and 4 bases from J, the gap between germline ends came to 11 bases. Germline V gene data show CDR1 as MDHEN and CDR2 as SYDVKM. The CDR3 extends over 13 amino acids.

This clonotype was seen only a few times. The chain links TRBV18 to TRBJ2-1; D possibly corresponds to TRBD1 (5 bases). Germline V gives CDR1 KGHSH, CDR2 LQKENI. Trimming took 0 bases from V and 3 from J, leaving 6 bases between them. CDR3 size: 14 residues. The chain's CDR3 is CASSPPGDYNEQFF. The CDR3 DNA reads as TGTGCCAGCTCACCACCAGGGGACTACAATGAGCAGTTCTTC.

This clonotype was recorded many times. The chain has TRBV20-1 and TRBJ2-1, with D perhaps matching TRBD2 (6 bases). Deletions cut 3 bases from V and 6 bases from J, with 24 bases between. The CDR3 has 17 residues. Germline values: CDR1 DFQATT, CDR2 SNEGSKA (reference sequence). DNA for the CDR3: TGCAGTGCTAGTTTAACGGTGCGAGCGGGCGCCGGCAATGAGCAGTTCTTC. Residues: CSASLTVRAGAGNEQFF.

This clonotype appeared many times. This sequence joins TRBV5-1 and TRBJ2-3; 9 bases line up with TRBD2. From germline, CDR1 is SGHRS and CDR2 YFSETQ. After removal of 4 bases from V and 2 bases from J, the junction contained 2 bases not matched to a gene. CDR3 size: 14 residues. DNA for the CDR3: TGCGCCAGCAGCATAGCGGGGGACACAGATACGCAGTATTTT. It is translated as CASSIAGDTDTQYF. Supplemented by reference TRBV5-1 and TRBJ2-3, the full variable domain reads KAGVTQTPRYLIKTRGQQVTLSCSPISGHRSVSWYQQTPGQGLQFLFEYFSETQRNKGNFPGRFSGRQFSNSRSEMNVSTLELGDSALYLCASSIAGDTDTQYFGPGTRLTVL.

This clonotype was picked up many times. The V gene is TRBV5-4, the J gene TRBJ2-7, with no clear D. V was cut by 0 bases and J by 2 bases, with 6 bases left in between. The CDR3 consists of 13 residues. The germline V gene has CDR1 SGHNT and CDR2 YYREEE (reference sequence). The chain's CDR3 is CASSLEAAYEQYV. The CDR3 region has the DNA TGTGCCAGCAGCTTGGAGGCGGCCTACGAGCAGTACGTC.

This clonotype was seen many times. The gene calls are TRBV6-5 and TRBJ2-4, with a weak D call TRBD2 (5 bases). Germline CDR1 reads MNHEY; CDR2 reads SVGAGI. CDR3 length: 16 amino acids. The V end was cut by 0 bases, the J end by 2 bases, with 11 bases between. As DNA, the CDR3 is TGTGCCAGCAGTTACTCTGGGGTCGGGACCAAAAACATTCAGTACTTC. Translated, it gives CASSYSGVGTKNIQYF.

This clonotype was seen many times. V is TRBV20-1 and J is TRBJ1-1; D is uncertain. The germline V and J ends were trimmed by 1 base and 0 bases, with 6 bases remaining between them. Germline lookup yields CDR1 DFQATT and CDR2 SNEGSKA (reference sequence). This CDR3 has 13 residues. CDR3 loop: CSARAGVNTEAFF. The DNA of the CDR3 is TGCAGTGCTAGAGCAGGAGTGAACACTGAAGCTTTCTTT.